The 4 T cell receptor beta chains presented below share a single source sample, sequenced in a study of T-cell memory formation after mild COVID-19 (dated by TCRdb to the early 2020s). Libraries were made using 5' RACE. The data were produced on an Illumina NovaSeq 6000. TCRdb applied fastp at Q25 and MiXCR to the public reads, then kept only in-frame beta chains. Rows are unified per CDR3 protein, each entry keeping the most common DNA and genes. This sample gives tens of thousands of distinct CDR3 sequences in total; about 15% of them show up just once. Around two fifths of the sample is held by the ten biggest clonotypes. Sequencing was done on a sample of PBMCs or a T cell subset sorted from them (not recorded which). These receptors were obtained from a man aged 18-30 years who had mild COVID-19 (a few samples of this study predate the infection). The sample titles of this study are shuffled in the database, so cell type and time point are left out; the donor was told from shared clones.

This clonotype has at least ten counts. V gene TRBV7-9 combines with J gene TRBJ2-2; D unclear. The CDR3 is 11 amino acids. V lost 2 bases to trimming and J lost 6 bases, with 1 base between them. CDR1 and CDR2 from the germline V gene are SEHNR and FQNEAQ (reference sequence). The CDR3 DNA is TGTGCCAGCAGCTTACCCGGGGAGCTGTTTTTT. It translates to CASSLPGELFF.

The rearrangement links TRBV9 to TRBJ2-1; no clear D. With 4 bases removed from V and 1 base from J, the gap between germline ends came to 18 bases. Germline V gene lookup returns CDR1 SGDLS and CDR2 YYNGEE. This CDR3 is 17 amino acids long. The CDR3 reads CASSLSIDSQSYNEQFF. CDR3 nucleotides: TGTGCCAGCAGCCTCTCCATCGATAGTCAATCCTACAATGAGCAGTTCTTC.

This clonotype was recorded at least ten times. The chain combines TRBV6-4 with TRBJ2-3; maybe TRBD2 (6 bases). Germline V gene data show CDR1 as MRHNA and CDR2 as SNTAGT. The CDR3 is 15 residues long. V lost 0 bases and J 0 bases, leaving 7 bases between the germline ends. DNA for the CDR3: TGTGCCAGCAGTGACTCAGCGGGTAGCACAGATACGCAGTATTTT. Its protein is CASSDSAGSTDTQYF.

This clonotype was detected only a few times. The chain employs TRBV12-3 or TRBV12-4 and TRBJ2-1, with 7 bases that match TRBD1. The CDR3 runs to 13 residues. The junction had 4 bases not matched to a gene; V was cut back by 4 bases and J by 7 bases. This chain's CDR3 is CASSYRGKNEQFF. The CDR3 coding sequence is TGTGCCAGCAGTTACAGGGGTAAGAATGAGCAGTTCTTC.